The 23 T cell receptor beta chains below all came from one sample that was sequenced in a study of monozygotic twins with inflammatory bowel disease. Reanalyzing the 5' RACE reads, TCRdb keeps one entry per CDR3 protein, without DNA. The sample table sets out around 140,000 distinct CDR3 sequences. The specimen was blood. These receptors came from a human donor with ulcerative colitis or Crohn's disease, or a healthy co-twin of an affected twin (not recorded which).

J is TRBJ2-7 and V is TRBV7-8; TCRdb indicates TRBD1, and absent DNA this call remains unverified. Looked up from germline, CDR1 is SGHVS and CDR2 is FQNEAQ. CDR3 size: 15 residues. The CDR3 protein is CASSLAGQGLNEQYF. Using reference TRBV7-8 and TRBJ2-7 for the parts outside the CDR3, the full variable domain is GAGVSQSPRYKVAKRGQDVALRCDPISGHVSLFWYQQALGQGPEFLTYFQNEAQLDKSGLPSDRFFAERPEGSVSTLKIQRTQQEDSAVYLCASSLAGQGLNEQYFGPGTRLTVT.

This sequence joins TRBV10-3 and TRBJ2-5. The CDR3 spans 13 residues. Germline-derived CDR1 and CDR2 are ENHRY and SYGVKD. The CDR3 loop is CAISEANPETQYF.

The chain employs TRBV11-2 and TRBJ2-7. Germline assignment: CDR1 SGHAT and CDR2 FQNNGV. The CDR3 has 13 residues. The CDR3 loop reads CASSFSGSYEQYF.

The V and J genes are TRBV4-3 and TRBJ2-7; the TCRdb call, TRBD1, lacks DNA for checking. Germline CDR1 LGHNA, CDR2 YSLEER. There are 15 residues in the CDR3. CDR3 loop: CASSQQMDRWGEQYF.

The V and J genes are TRBV3-1 and TRBJ1-1; TCRdb lists TRBD1, though no DNA is available to test this call. The germline V gene encodes CDR1 LGHDT and CDR2 YNNKEL (reference sequence). The CDR3 loop spans 13 amino acids. The CDR3 loop is CASSRTGNTEAFF.

This rearrangement joins TRBV12-3 or TRBV12-4 to TRBJ1-4. CDR3 size: 14 residues. CDR3 protein: CASSRRARMMELFF.

The chain joins TRBV5-1 to TRBJ2-7. CDR1 and CDR2 from the germline V gene are SGHRS and YFSETQ. This CDR3 comprises 13 residues. The CDR3 reads CASSTRSSYEQYF.

The chain has TRBV27 and TRBJ1-1; TCRdb names TRBD1, which stays unverified in the absence of DNA. Germline V gives CDR1 MNHEY, CDR2 SMNVEV (reference sequence). The CDR3 spans 13 residues. CDR3 sequence reads: CASLSLQGTEAFF.

The chain joins TRBV27 to TRBJ1-1. Germline V lookup: CDR1 MNHEY, CDR2 SMNVEV (reference sequence). There are 13 residues in the CDR3. The CDR3 sequence is CASSSRLNTEAFF.

The genes are TRBV12-3 or TRBV12-4 and TRBJ1-6; the D call from TCRdb, TRBD1, cannot be confirmed without DNA. This CDR3 is built from 13 residues. The CDR3 spells CASRRGVGSPLHF.

J is TRBJ2-1 and V is TRBV21-1; with no DNA, the TCRdb D assignment of TRBD2 cannot be verified. TRBV21-1 is shown as a pseudogene. The CDR3 is 16 residues long. The CDR3 region is CASSMGTSGRHNEQFF.

The gene calls are TRBV20-1 and TRBJ2-7; the D gene TCRdb calls, TRBD1, cannot be checked with no DNA. The CDR3 has 15 amino acids. Germline V gene sequence: CDR1 DFQATT, CDR2 SNEGSKA (reference sequence). This chain's CDR3 is CSAKPSAGETYEQYF.

The chain is built from TRBV20-1 and TRBJ2-3; as DNA is missing, the TRBD1 call by TCRdb cannot be tested. The CDR3 sequence is 17 residues long. In germline, CDR1 is DFQATT, CDR2 SNEGSKA (reference sequence). The CDR3: CSARDGRTGGFADTQYF.

The chain joins TRBV27 to TRBJ2-7; TCRdb's assignment of TRBD1 cannot be checked, as there is no DNA. CDR1 MNHEY and CDR2 SMNVEV come from the germline V gene (reference sequence). The CDR3 totals 14 residues. This chain's CDR3 is CASSLRDGSYEQYF.

The CDR3 sequence is CASSLDGGGARMAEKLFF. The V and J genes are TRBV11-2 and TRBJ1-4; no DNA is available, so the TRBD1 call from TCRdb remains unchecked. This CDR3 has 18 amino acids. Germline CDR1 is SGHAT and CDR2 is FQNNGV.

The chain links TRBV20-1 to TRBJ2-5. The length of the CDR3 is 14 residues. The germline V gene encodes CDR1 DFQATT and CDR2 SNEGSKA (reference sequence). The CDR3 reads CSARDWTSRETQYF.

The chain carries TRBV30 and TRBJ1-6; the TCRdb D gene call, TRBD1, has no DNA to confirm it. The CDR3 extends over 15 amino acids. Germline loops: CDR1 GTSNPN, CDR2 SVGIG (reference sequence). The CDR3 is CAWSNADRTVSPLHF.

This chain uses TRBV19 with TRBJ2-4; the D call of TRBD1 rests on TCRdb alone, since no DNA is present to check it. This CDR3 is built from 14 residues. Per germline, CDR1 LNHDA and CDR2 SQIVND (reference sequence). The CDR3: CASSGRQGVNIQYF.

V and J are TRBV12-3 or TRBV12-4 and TRBJ1-4; absent DNA, TCRdb's TRBD1 call cannot be checked. This CDR3 contains 14 residues. Here the CDR3 reads CASSPTGNNEKLFF.

The chain uses TRBV10-3 and TRBJ2-7; the TCRdb D gene call, TRBD2, has no DNA to confirm it. The CDR3 sequence is 11 residues long. The V gene's germline CDR1 is ENHRY and CDR2 SYGVKD. The CDR3 is CAISPGLEQYF.

V gene TRBV15 combines with J gene TRBJ1-3. Germline CDR1 is LNHNV and CDR2 is YYDKDF (reference sequence). The CDR3 is 15 residues long. The CDR3 is CATSTGTTIGNTIYF.

The chain employs TRBV4-1 and TRBJ2-2; TCRdb designates TRBD2, a call that cannot be tested without DNA. The CDR3 loop spans 18 amino acids. Germline CDR1 and CDR2: MGHRA and YSYEKL. CDR3 amino acids: CASSQVFKTGLAPGELFF.

The rearrangement joins TRBV11-3 to TRBJ2-1; there is no DNA to check the TCRdb D call of TRBD1. The germline CDR1 and CDR2 sequences are SGHNT and YENEEA. CDR3 length: 16 residues. The CDR3: CASSRRTGTGGNEQFF.